Listed below are T cell receptor beta chains from one sample, sequenced in a study of T-cell memory formation after mild COVID-19. Each CDR3 protein gets one entry after TCRdb re-called the 5' RACE reads with MiXCR. The sample consists of some 310,000 distinct CDR3 sequences, 20% to 25% of them appearing once. Sequencing used PBMCs or a T cell subset sorted from them (not recorded which). These receptors all come from a man younger than 35 who had mild COVID-19 (a few samples of this study predate the infection). Cell type and time point are not known. Both conserved end residues are part of each CDR3. The D gene is left open where the match is weak. A row's size may be missing; if present it is once, few, many or a size class.

D gene: TRBD1; clone size: -; J gene: TRBJ1-2; V gene: TRBV7-2; CDR3 protein: CASSLAQGADLYGYTF; CDR3 DNA: TGTGCCAGCAGCTTAGCGCAGGGGGCCGACCTCTATGGCTACACCTTC
D gene: -; clone size: -; J gene: TRBJ1-3; V gene: TRBV7-9; CDR3 protein: CASSSLSGLSGNTIYF; CDR3 DNA: TGTGCCAGCAGCAGCTTATCCGGGTTATCTGGAAACACCATATATTTT
D gene: -; clone size: -; J gene: TRBJ1-1; V gene: TRBV7-9; CDR3 protein: CASSLGRVGPEAFF; CDR3 DNA: TGTGCCAGCAGCCTAGGAAGGGTGGGGCCTGAAGCTTTCTTT
D gene: -; clone size: -; J gene: TRBJ2-7; V gene: TRBV5-1; CDR3 protein: CASSFTVGANGLGEQYF; CDR3 DNA: TGCGCCAGCAGCTTTACCGTAGGGGCAAACGGGTTGGGCGAGCAGTACTTC
D gene: -; clone size: few; J gene: TRBJ1-1; V gene: TRBV7-2; CDR3 protein: CASSTRTGNTEAFF; CDR3 DNA: TGTGCCAGCAGCACACGGACGGGGAACACTGAAGCTTTCTTT
D gene: -; clone size: -; J gene: TRBJ1-1; V gene: TRBV6-2/TRBV6-3; CDR3 protein: CATLGRTEAFF; CDR3 DNA: TGTGCCACCCTGGGGCGAACTGAAGCTTTCTTT
D gene: -; clone size: -; J gene: TRBJ2-5; V gene: TRBV24-1; CDR3 protein: CATSGPGEETQYF; CDR3 DNA: TGTGCCACCAGTGGCCCAGGGGAAGAGACCCAGTACTTC
D gene: -; clone size: few; J gene: TRBJ2-7; V gene: TRBV27; CDR3 protein: CASSFLYGGTPYEQYF; CDR3 DNA: TGTGCCAGCAGTTTCCTATATGGAGGTACACCCTACGAGCAGTACTTC
D gene: -; clone size: -; J gene: TRBJ1-3; V gene: TRBV11-2; CDR3 protein: CASSLTIRQGGNTIYF; CDR3 DNA: TGTGCCAGCAGCTTAACGATCCGGCAGGGAGGAAACACCATATATTTT
D gene: -; clone size: few; J gene: TRBJ2-5; V gene: TRBV18; CDR3 protein: CASSPPGGRGVSTQYF; CDR3 DNA: TGTGCCAGCTCACCACCCGGCGGGCGGGGTGTATCGACCCAGTACTTC
D gene: -; clone size: -; J gene: TRBJ2-7; V gene: TRBV4-3; CDR3 protein: CASSQVASLTYEQYF; CDR3 DNA: TGCGCCAGCAGCCAAGTGGCTTCCTTGACCTACGAGCAGTACTTC
D gene: TRBD2; clone size: few; J gene: TRBJ2-7; V gene: TRBV5-1; CDR3 protein: CASSSGGPDYEQYF; CDR3 DNA: TGCGCCAGCAGCTCGGGGGGACCGGACTACGAGCAGTACTTC
D gene: TRBD2; clone size: -; J gene: TRBJ2-1; V gene: TRBV11-2; CDR3 protein: CASRGLAGGSYNEQFF; CDR3 DNA: TGTGCCAGCCGAGGACTAGCGGGGGGTTCCTACAATGAGCAGTTCTTC
D gene: -; clone size: -; J gene: TRBJ1-2; V gene: TRBV10-2; CDR3 protein: CASRDRAYNYGYTF; CDR3 DNA: TGCGCCAGCAGAGATAGGGCTTATAACTATGGCTACACCTTC
D gene: -; clone size: -; J gene: TRBJ2-3; V gene: TRBV27; CDR3 protein: CASSFLGPSTDTQYF; CDR3 DNA: TGTGCCAGCAGTTTTTTAGGACCCAGCACAGATACGCAGTATTTT
D gene: -; clone size: few; J gene: TRBJ1-1; V gene: TRBV12-3/TRBV12-4; CDR3 protein: CASSLDRELTEAFF; CDR3 DNA: TGTGCCAGCAGTTTAGACAGGGAGTTGACTGAAGCTTTCTTT